This T cell receptor (beta chain) was captured by sequencing in a study of monozygotic twins with inflammatory bowel disease (dated by TCRdb to between 2018 and 2021). For the study in its entirety: The complete study included some 28 monozygotic twin pairs: 19 IBD-discordant Danish pairs and nine German pairs, of which four were IBD-concordant and five were IBD-discordant. Disease-associated traits were sought mainly through comparisons between IBD patients and their genetically identical healthy co-twins within discordant pairs. Each individual had, on average, about 151 000 unique TCRalpha sequences and 181 000 unique TCRbeta sequences available for analysis. Overall results and qualifications from the work: A decrease in TCRbeta repertoire diversity, as measured by inverse Simpson index, was observed in IBD patients compared with their healthy co-twins. The results gave no support for a single strong signal or clonotype linked to IBD. Because patients received different immunosuppressive treatments, the repertoires may have picked up extra background noise and variability between individuals. The analysis was unable to tell different T cell subtypes apart. No difference in repertoire similarity was observed between concordant and discordant twins, possibly owing to limited statistical power. Compared with healthy twins, IBD patients shared fewer clonotypes with other individuals, and the difference was most pronounced in patients with signs of disease activity.

Counted from cysteine to phenylalanine, this CDR3 has 14 amino acids. The coding DNA is unavailable. Looking up the germline V gene (reference sequence) yields CDR1 MNHEY and CDR2 SMNVEV. To prepare the library, 5' RACE was applied. Preparation of each TCR library used roughly 3,300 ng of total RNA. For each sample, cDNA synthesis was carried out in eight separate reactions using SMARTScribe reverse transcriptase. Unique molecular identifiers containing a 6-nucleotide sample barcode were introduced through template switching during cDNA synthesis. TCRalpha and TCRbeta cDNA was amplified in two nested PCRs of 16 and 9 cycles, and bead purification was carried out after each PCR. Before amplification, the cDNA was treated with uracil DNA-glycosylase and purified using the QIAquick PCR purification kit. The second PCR added Illumina TruSeq-compatible adapters along with sample-specific barcodes. TapeStation and Qubit were used to check library quality and concentration, and around 4.7 ng of each library was pooled. Sequencing of pooled libraries was carried out on an Illumina HiSeq2500 single-index Rapid Run using 2 x 100 bp reads and custom sequencing primers. The authors' pipeline ran thus. MiGEC version 1.2.6 was used for UMI-based consensus assembly to correct PCR and sequencing errors. MiXCR version 2.1.1 was used to carry out V(D)J alignment, clonotype assembly and CDR3 extraction. To normalise gene usage, clonotype sharing and MAIT/NKT TCR abundance, the analysis used the top 1000, 10 000 and 20 000 clonotypes per sample. After downsampling to 27 000 UMIs, diversity was calculated as the inverse Simpson index using the vegan R package. Statistical testing used paired Mann-Whitney U tests on the discordant twin pairs and applied Benjamini-Hochberg correction for multiple testing. Each CDR3 protein sequence appears as one entry after TCRdb reprocessed the reads, and no DNA is included. None of the V and J calls come from the authors' own analysis; TCRdb made them. The sample table on file contains roughly 100,000 distinct CDR3 sequences. The ten largest clones take up roughly 1.8% of the sample.

A roughly 2.7 ml peripheral blood sample was drawn into PAXgene tubes per donor and stored at -80°C. Without any T cell sorting, total RNA was extracted from whole blood using the PAXgene blood miRNA kit on an automated QIAcube. Peripheral blood from monozygotic twin pairs, either concordant or discordant for inflammatory bowel disease, underwent deep TCRalpha and TCRbeta repertoire profiling that used unique molecular barcoding. Smoking habits were recorded for all twin pairs, and individuals were classified as current, former or never smokers. A note on this clonotype: It lacks a known antigen.

This TCR was recovered from a human donor with ulcerative colitis or Crohn's disease, or a healthy co-twin of an affected twin (not recorded which). The sequence is built from TRBV27 and TRBJ2-7. Sequenced input: blood. The CDR3 sequence is CASSLFAVSYEQYF.